This TCR beta chain was identified during a study of T-cell reconstitution after alpha-beta-depleted transplantation in children. General observations from the study: Reportedly, only several hundred clones from non-depleted graft cells drove alpha-beta T-cell counts at about two months. In some patients, recipient T cells and intrathymic progenitors surviving conditioning explained high day-60 diversity. By one year post-transplant, T-cell counts and diversity largely arose from T cells that were newly produced.

Construction of the TCRbeta library involved unique molecular identifiers. TCRdb reprocessed the PCR reads via MiXCR and lists one record per CDR3 protein. Among about 980,000 distinct CDR3 sequences listed, 25% to 35% were seen once. Worth noting for this clonotype: Its antigen is not known.

The TCR sequence derives from a boy less than two years old who had a stem cell transplant for SCID, so the T cells may come from the graft donor. Sequencing was performed on PBMCs, mostly from graft donor cells, taken 360 days after TCRalphabeta/CD19-depleted stem cell transplant.

The CDR3 here is CASGKSEEVDTQYF. The CDR3 nucleotides are TGCGCCAGCGGGAAGAGTGAGGAGGTAGATACGCAGTATTTT. This chain connects TRBV10-1 to TRBJ2-3, with a weak D call TRBD2 (5 bases). Germline-derived CDR1 and CDR2 are WNHNN and SYGVQD (reference sequence). V lost 8 bases and J lost 5, with 17 bases in between. This CDR3 is 14 amino acids long.